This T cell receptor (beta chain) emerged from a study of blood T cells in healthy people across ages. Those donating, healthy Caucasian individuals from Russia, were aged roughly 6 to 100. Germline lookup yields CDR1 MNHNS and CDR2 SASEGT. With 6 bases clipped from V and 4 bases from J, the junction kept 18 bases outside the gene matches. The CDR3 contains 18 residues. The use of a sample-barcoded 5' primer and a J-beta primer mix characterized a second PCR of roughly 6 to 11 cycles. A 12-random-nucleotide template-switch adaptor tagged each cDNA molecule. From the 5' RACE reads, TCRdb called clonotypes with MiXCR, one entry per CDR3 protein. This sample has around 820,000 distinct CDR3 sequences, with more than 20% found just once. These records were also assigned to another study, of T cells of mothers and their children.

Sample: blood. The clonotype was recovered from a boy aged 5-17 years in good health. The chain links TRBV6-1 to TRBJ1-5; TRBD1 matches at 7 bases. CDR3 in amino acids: CASSPLLGRGGGNQPQHF. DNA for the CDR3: TGTGCCAGCAGCCCTCTCCTGGGCAGGGGGGGCGGGAATCAGCCCCAGCATTTT.